Listed here are 5 T cell receptor beta chains from one sample, sequenced in a study of T-cell reconstitution after alpha-beta-depleted transplantation in children. A library of TCRbeta sequences, prepared with unique molecular identifiers, was generated. TCRdb itself ran the PCR reads through MiXCR, one entry per CDR3 protein. This table holds approximately 520,000 distinct CDR3 sequences, about an eighth found once. The sequences come from PBMCs, mostly from graft donor cells, collected 180 days after TCRalphabeta/CD19-depleted stem cell transplant. Every receptor here comes from a female patient under 10 years old who had a stem cell transplant for aplastic anemia, so the T cells may come from the graft donor.

In nucleotides, the CDR3 is TGTGCCAGCACCGGACAGCCTGCCTACGAGCAGTACTTC. This gives the protein CASTGQPAYEQYF. This rearrangement joins TRBV6-6 to TRBJ2-7; D is possibly TRBD1 (6 bases). The V gene's germline CDR1 is MNHNY and CDR2 SVGAGI (reference sequence). Trimming took 7 bases from V and 2 from J, leaving 12 bases between them. CDR3 length: 13 residues.

This clonotype was observed a few times. DNA for the CDR3: TGTGCCAGTAGTTTGCGTGGGCCCGAAGGTGAAGCTTTCTTT. Amino acid sequence: CASSLRGPEGEAFF. The gene calls are TRBV19 and TRBJ1-1; unclear D gene. Germline CDR1 reads LNHDA; CDR2 reads SQIVND (reference sequence). The CDR3 totals 14 residues. Trimming shortened V by 5 bases and J by 7 bases, and 17 bases separated the two germline ends. Based on the CDR3 plus reference TRBV19 and TRBJ1-1, the full variable domain is DGGITQSPKYLFRKEGQNVTLSCEQNLNHDAMYWYRQDPGQGLRLIYYSQIVNDFQKGDIAEGYSVSREKKESFPLTVTSAQKNPTAFYLCASSLRGPEGEAFFGQGTRLTVV.

This clonotype showed up just a few times. The rearrangement joins TRBV27 to TRBJ2-2; D call uncertain. V shed 7 bases and J shed 5 bases, with 17 bases lying between them. This CDR3 region has 15 residues. Per germline, CDR1 MNHEY and CDR2 SMNVEV (reference sequence). CDR3 bases: TGTGCCAGCACCACCCTCCCGGATGGGACCGGGGAGCTGTTTTTT. Amino acids: CASTTLPDGTGELFF.

This chain joins TRBV11-2 and TRBJ2-1, with 12 bases aligning to TRBD2. The J segment lost 6 bases and the V segment lost 1 base, leaving 10 bases of the junction unmatched. CDR1 and CDR2 from the germline V gene are SGHAT and FQNNGV. The CDR3 length is 18 residues. The CDR3 spells CASSLVSLAGGDGNEQFF. The CDR3 DNA sequence: TGTGCCAGCAGCTTAGTTAGTCTAGCGGGAGGGGATGGCAATGAGCAGTTCTTC.

This clonotype was counted between two and nine times. The chain couples TRBV7-2 to TRBJ2-1; D is possibly TRBD2 (5 bases). The germline V gene has CDR1 SGHTA and CDR2 FQGNSA. The CDR3 has 15 residues. The V end was cut by 1 base, the J end by 5 bases, with 12 bases between. CDR3 sequence (DNA): TGTGCCAGCAGCTTAGGAGGGAAGGGTAACAATGAGCAGTTCTTC. Residues: CASSLGGKGNNEQFF.